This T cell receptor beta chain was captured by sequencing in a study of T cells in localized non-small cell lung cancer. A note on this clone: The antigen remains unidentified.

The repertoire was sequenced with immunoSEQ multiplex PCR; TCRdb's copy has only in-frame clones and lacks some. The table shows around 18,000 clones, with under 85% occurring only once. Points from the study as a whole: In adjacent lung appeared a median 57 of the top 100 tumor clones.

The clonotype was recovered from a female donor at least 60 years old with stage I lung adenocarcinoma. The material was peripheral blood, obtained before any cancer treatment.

The CDR3 region has the DNA TGTGCCAGCAGCGCCTCCGGGACAGCTACGTACCAAGAGACCCAGTACTTC. Protein sequence: CASSASGTATYQETQYF. The chain combines TRBV9 with TRBJ2-5, with 7 bases matching TRBD1. Looked up from germline, CDR1 is SGDLS and CDR2 is YYNGEE. The CDR3 sequence is 17 residues long. V lost 3 bases and J lost 0; bases outside the gene matches: 11.